Listed below are T cell receptor beta chains from one sample, sequenced in a study of blood T cells in healthy people across ages. TCRdb reprocessed the 5' RACE reads with MiXCR, giving one entry per CDR3 protein. The sample yields 850,000 to 1,100,000 distinct CDR3 sequences, 30% to 40% seen once. Sequencing was performed on blood. Source of these receptors: a man between 18 and 29 years old in good health. Both conserved end residues are part of each CDR3. The order of the fields is clone size, J gene, V gene, D gene, CDR3 protein, CDR3 DNA. The D gene is left open where the match is weak. Expanded clones are given a class, and other clones once, few, many or no size at all.

clone size: few; J gene: TRBJ2-5; V gene: TRBV11-2; D gene: -; CDR3 protein: CASSSMGGTYQETQYF; CDR3 DNA: TGTGCCAGCAGCTCAATGGGAGGAACCTACCAAGAGACCCAGTACTTC
clone size: -; J gene: TRBJ1-1; V gene: TRBV6-2/TRBV6-3; D gene: -; CDR3 protein: CASSYSFPETEAFF; CDR3 DNA: TGTGCCAGCAGTTACTCCTTTCCCGAGACTGAAGCTTTCTTT
clone size: -; J gene: TRBJ1-2; V gene: TRBV2; D gene: -; CDR3 protein: CASSRDTTRYGYTF; CDR3 DNA: TGTGCCAGCAGCCGAGACACGACCCGCTATGGCTACACCTTC
clone size: -; J gene: TRBJ2-3; V gene: TRBV4-2; D gene: -; CDR3 protein: CASSQGSGGLSTDTQYF; CDR3 DNA: TGTGCCAGCAGCCAAGGGTCGGGGGGCCTGAGCACAGATACGCAGTATTTT
clone size: -; J gene: TRBJ2-3; V gene: TRBV4-2; D gene: -; CDR3 protein: CASSQDLGKNTLDTQYF; CDR3 DNA: TGTGCCAGCAGCCAAGATTTAGGCAAAAACACTCTAGATACGCAGTATTTT
clone size: few; J gene: TRBJ2-1; V gene: TRBV5-1; D gene: TRBD2; CDR3 protein: CASTRGTSGSSYNEQFF; CDR3 DNA: TGCGCCAGCACCAGGGGGACTAGCGGGAGCTCCTACAATGAGCAGTTCTTC
clone size: -; J gene: TRBJ1-5; V gene: TRBV15; D gene: -; CDR3 protein: CATSVGRSSNQPQHF; CDR3 DNA: TGTGCCACCAGTGTTGGACGGAGTAGCAATCAGCCCCAGCATTTT
clone size: few; J gene: TRBJ1-1; V gene: TRBV12-3/TRBV12-4; D gene: -; CDR3 protein: CASSLKGATEAFF; CDR3 DNA: TGTGCCAGCAGTTTAAAAGGAGCCACTGAAGCTTTCTTT
clone size: -; J gene: TRBJ2-7; V gene: TRBV5-1; D gene: TRBD2; CDR3 protein: CASAWLAGGNNEQYF; CDR3 DNA: TGCGCCAGCGCCTGGCTAGCGGGGGGTAACAATGAGCAGTACTTC
clone size: -; J gene: TRBJ1-5; V gene: TRBV6-1; D gene: TRBD1; CDR3 protein: CASSEMKTGVQPQHF; CDR3 DNA: TGTGCCAGCAGTGAAATGAAGACAGGGGTCCAGCCCCAGCATTTT
clone size: -; J gene: TRBJ1-2; V gene: TRBV20-1; D gene: -; CDR3 protein: CSARDSRGYGYTF; CDR3 DNA: TGCAGTGCTAGAGATAGTAGGGGGTATGGCTACACCTTC
clone size: few; J gene: TRBJ1-4; V gene: TRBV27; D gene: -; CDR3 protein: CASSAGDTNEKLFF; CDR3 DNA: TGTGCCAGCAGTGCGGGTGATACTAATGAAAAACTGTTTTTT
clone size: -; J gene: TRBJ2-7; V gene: TRBV2; D gene: TRBD1; CDR3 protein: CASSTQGAVDEQYF; CDR3 DNA: TGTGCCAGCAGTACACAGGGGGCTGTGGATGAGCAGTACTTC
clone size: few; J gene: TRBJ2-1; V gene: TRBV4-3; D gene: TRBD1; CDR3 protein: CASSQDRVHLDRGPHNEQFF; CDR3 DNA: TGCGCCAGCAGCCAAGATCGAGTACACCTAGACAGGGGACCCCACAATGAGCAGTTCTTC
clone size: -; J gene: TRBJ1-1; V gene: TRBV20-1; D gene: TRBD1; CDR3 protein: CSASTDRENTEAFF; CDR3 DNA: TGCAGTGCTAGTACTGACAGGGAGAACACTGAAGCTTTCTTT
clone size: few; J gene: TRBJ2-5; V gene: TRBV27; D gene: -; CDR3 protein: CASSLIGKETQYF; CDR3 DNA: TGTGCCAGCAGTTTAATCGGAAAAGAGACCCAGTACTTC
clone size: few; J gene: TRBJ2-7; V gene: TRBV5-1; D gene: -; CDR3 protein: CASSPPTGYEQYF; CDR3 DNA: TGCGCCAGCAGCCCCCCGACAGGCTACGAGCAGTACTTC
clone size: -; J gene: TRBJ2-5; V gene: TRBV9; D gene: TRBD2; CDR3 protein: CASSVGFWRGTETQYF; CDR3 DNA: TGTGCCAGCAGCGTAGGATTCTGGCGGGGGACTGAGACCCAGTACTTC
clone size: many; J gene: TRBJ1-1; V gene: TRBV5-1; D gene: -; CDR3 protein: CASSLEGNTEAFF; CDR3 DNA: TGTGCCAGCAGCTTAGAGGGGAACACTGAAGCTTTCTTT
clone size: many; J gene: TRBJ2-3; V gene: TRBV20-1; D gene: -; CDR3 protein: CSARKGPRADTQYF; CDR3 DNA: TGCAGTGCTAGAAAAGGCCCGAGGGCAGATACGCAGTATTTT
clone size: -; J gene: TRBJ1-2; V gene: TRBV27; D gene: -; CDR3 protein: CASSPIGFNGYTF; CDR3 DNA: TGTGCCAGCAGTCCGATAGGGTTTAATGGCTACACCTTC
clone size: few; J gene: TRBJ2-1; V gene: TRBV5-6; D gene: TRBD2; CDR3 protein: CASRPLGRVSYNEQFF; CDR3 DNA: TGTGCCAGCAGACCACTCGGGAGGGTTTCCTACAATGAGCAGTTCTTC
clone size: -; J gene: TRBJ1-6; V gene: TRBV13; D gene: -; CDR3 protein: CASSSAGPMSPLHF; CDR3 DNA: TGTGCCAGCAGCTCCGCCGGTCCAATGTCACCCCTCCACTTT
clone size: many; J gene: TRBJ2-3; V gene: TRBV9; D gene: -; CDR3 protein: CASSVATNTDTQYF; CDR3 DNA: TGTGCCAGCAGCGTAGCGACTAACACAGATACGCAGTATTTT